The next 2 T cell receptor beta chains were all read from a single sample in a study of cytomegalovirus exposure and HLA in healthy donors. The PCR used 60 Vbeta and 13 Jbeta primers. Clones were sequenced by immunoSEQ multiplex PCR, and TCRdb holds only the in-frame ones, with some missing. The repertoire consists of approximately 170,000 clones, with over 60% occurring once and the leading ten covering about 4.4%. Sequencing input: PBMCs. All receptors come from a man aged 25-45 years in good health and CMV-seropositive.

The chain recombines TRBV19 with TRBJ2-5, with 14 bases that match TRBD2. CDR3 size: 16 residues. In germline, CDR1 is LNHDA, CDR2 SQIVND (reference sequence). V lost 5 bases and J lost 5; bases outside the gene matches: 7. CDR3 sequence reads: CASSLRLAGGWETQYF. For the CDR3, the DNA is TGTGCCAGTAGTTTGCGACTAGCGGGGGGGTGGGAGACCCAGTACTTC.

In its sample, this clone was seen a few times. The genes are TRBV28 and TRBJ2-3; TRBD2 matches 8 bases. Trimming took 2 bases from V and 0 from J; bases not matched to a gene: 4. Germline V lookup: CDR1 MDHEN, CDR2 SYDVKM. The CDR3 contains 16 residues. CDR3 protein: CASSLTASGSTDTQYF. The DNA for the CDR3 is TGTGCCAGCAGTTTAACCGCTAGCGGGAGCACAGATACGCAGTATTTT.